The sequence of this T cell receptor (beta chain) was determined in a study of response to subunit inactivated influenza vaccine. TCRdb re-analysed the RT-PCR reads in MiXCR, keeping a single row per CDR3 protein. This table has approximately 530,000 distinct CDR3 sequences, 10% to 15% appearing once. V shed 4 bases and J shed 1 base, with 17 bases lying between them. This CDR3 has 16 residues. The clonotype comes from a man over 45 who received an inactivated influenza vaccine. V gene TRBV12-3 or TRBV12-4 combines with J gene TRBJ2-7, with D perhaps TRBD1 or TRBD2 (5 bases each). The material was PBMCs from blood, obtained roughly 47 days after vaccination. The CDR3 DNA reads as TGTGCCAGCAGTTCCCCCGGGGCCGCCCGATCCTACGAGCAGTACTTC. The encoded protein is CASSSPGAARSYEQYF.